A selection of T cell receptor beta chains follows, all from one sample in a study of shared clonotypes between healthy human individuals. Libraries were prepared by immunoSEQ multiplex PCR; TCRdb keeps only in-frame clonotypes and omits some of them. The sample lists around 2.1 million clones, approximately 94% occurring once. Sequences were obtained from naive CD8+ T cells from PBMCs. The receptors shown here come from a man younger than 35 in good health. Some clones in this sample may be carry-over from other donors' samples. Both conserved end residues are part of each CDR3. Fields, in order: V gene, D gene, clone size, CDR3 length, J gene, CDR3 DNA, CDR3 protein. D genes are given only for firm matches. A row's size may be missing; if present it is once, few, many or a size class.

TRBV9	TRBD1	.	16	TRBJ1-1	TGTGCCAGCAGCGTAGGGACAGGGGAGTTGAACACTGAAGCTTTCTTT	CASSVGTGELNTEAFF
TRBV28	TRBD2	.	15	TRBJ2-3	TGTGCCAGCAGTCCCCCCCAGCGGGACACAGATACGCAGTATTTT	CASSPPQRDTDTQYF
TRBV7-8	TRBD1	.	15	TRBJ1-5	TGTGCCAGCAGCTTACAACAGGGGGCTGATCAGCCCCAGCATTTT	CASSLQQGADQPQHF
TRBV19	.	.	12	TRBJ2-3	TGTGCCAGTAGTATGGTCCCAGATACGCAGTATTTT	CASSMVPDTQYF
TRBV4-2	TRBD2	.	16	TRBJ2-1	TGTGCCAGCAGCCAATATAGCGGGAACTCCTACAATGAGCAGTTCTTC	CASSQYSGNSYNEQFF
TRBV11-2	.	.	18	TRBJ2-7	TGTGCCAGCAGCTTAGGCCAGGGGGCTAGCGGGCGCTCCTACGAGCAGTACTTC	CASSLGQGASGRSYEQYF
TRBV5-4	.	.	20	TRBJ1-5	TGTGCCAGCTCGCTAATGGATACGGGACACCAGGGTGATGGCAATCAGCCCCAGCATTTT	CASSLMDTGHQGDGNQPQHF
TRBV5-4	TRBD2	.	14	TRBJ2-7	TGTGCCAGCAGCTTGGCAGCGGGAGGCTACGAGCAGTACTTC	CASSLAAGGYEQYF
TRBV7-6	.	.	13	TRBJ1-1	TGTGCCACCGGGGCAGGGATGAACACTGAAGCTTTCTTT	CATGAGMNTEAFF
TRBV5-6	.	.	16	TRBJ1-3	TGTGCCAGCAGCTTGTATCCCGGGACAAATGAAAACACCATATATTTT	CASSLYPGTNENTIYF
TRBV25-1	.	.	10	TRBJ2-3	TGTGCCAGCAGTTATTATACGCAGTATTTT	CASSYYTQYF
TRBV6-6	TRBD1	.	15	TRBJ1-2	TGTGCCAGCAGTTTATCAATCACAGGGGGTGATGGCTACACCTTC	CASSLSITGGDGYTF
TRBV15	TRBD2	.	15	TRBJ2-7	TGTGCCACCAGCAGAGGGACTAGCGGGAAGTTCGAGCAGTACTTC	CATSRGTSGKFEQYF
TRBV6-1	.	.	13	TRBJ2-7	TGTGCCAGCAGTGGGGCAGGCCCCTACGAGCAGTACTTC	CASSGAGPYEQYF
TRBV10-3	.	.	14	TRBJ2-2	TGTGCCATCAGTGAGTGGGCAGACACCGGGGAGCTGTTTTTT	CAISEWADTGELFF
TRBV29-1	TRBD2	.	14	TRBJ2-1	TGCAGTGTCCCCACGACTAGCTTCTACAATGAGCAGTTCTTC	CSVPTTSFYNEQFF
TRBV19	TRBD1	.	15	TRBJ1-3	TGTGCCAGTAGCGCCCGGGACAGGGTCGGAAACACCATATATTTT	CASSARDRVGNTIYF
TRBV2	.	.	15	TRBJ2-7	TGTGCCAGCACTATCGGGACTGCGGCCCTCTACGAGCAGTACTTC	CASTIGTAALYEQYF
TRBV7-2	TRBD1	.	14	TRBJ2-7	TGTGCCAGCAGGTCCCGGGACAGGGACTACGAGCAGTACTTC	CASRSRDRDYEQYF
TRBV6-1	TRBD2	once	19	TRBJ2-1	TGTGCCAGCAGTGAAGCCCTGGGGTCGCTAGCGGGAGTTAGGAGTGAGCAGTTCTTC	CASSEALGSLAGVRSEQFF
TRBV30	.	.	14	TRBJ1-5	TGTGCCTGGAGTGATGACGGTAGCAATCAGCCCCAGCATTTT	CAWSDDGSNQPQHF
TRBV27	TRBD2	once	16	TRBJ2-1	TGTGCCAGCAGTTTGGGCAGCGGGAGCTCCTACAATGAGCAGTTCTTC	CASSLGSGSSYNEQFF
TRBV5-1	.	.	14	TRBJ2-7	TGCGCCAGCAGCTATCGCGGGATGATCGACGAGCAGTACTTC	CASSYRGMIDEQYF
TRBV11-3	.	.	12	TRBJ2-7	TGTGCCAGCAGCGCGGGCTCCTACGAGCAGTACTTC	CASSAGSYEQYF
TRBV9	.	.	16	TRBJ2-2	TGTGCCAGCAGTGATAGCCGCATAGAGTTTACCGGGGAGCTGTTTTTT	CASSDSRIEFTGELFF
TRBV27	TRBD1	.	13	TRBJ1-5	TGTGCCAGCAGTACGCGGACAGGGACAGCCCAGCATTTT	CASSTRTGTAQHF
TRBV27	.	.	14	TRBJ2-3	TGTGCCAGCGGGTACGTGACTAGCACAGATACGCAGTATTTT	CASGYVTSTDTQYF
TRBV5-1	.	once	15	TRBJ2-1	TGCGCCAGCAGCTTGGATCGGGACCCCACCAATGAGCAGTTCTTC	CASSLDRDPTNEQFF
TRBV21-1	.	.	17	TRBJ1-5	TGTGCCAGCAGCAAAGCGGGCAGGGCGTATAGCAATCAGCCCCAGCATTTT	CASSKAGRAYSNQPQHF
TRBV7-9	TRBD1	.	14	TRBJ1-1	TGTGCCAGCAGCCCCTACGCCGCCACAGGGGCAGCTTTCTTT	CASSPYAATGAAFF
TRBV7-9	TRBD2	.	16	TRBJ2-7	TGTGCCAGCAGCCCGACTAGCGGGAGGGCCGAATACGAGCAGTACTTC	CASSPTSGRAEYEQYF
TRBV7-6	.	once	13	TRBJ1-1	TGTGCCAGCAGCGCCACAATGAACACTGAAGCTTTCTTT	CASSATMNTEAFF
TRBV7-7	TRBD2	once	14	TRBJ2-7	TGTGCCAGCAGCTTTCGCGCGGGAGGGTACGAGCAGTACTTC	CASSFRAGGYEQYF
TRBV7-9	TRBD1	.	15	TRBJ1-4	TGTGCCAGCTTGACCAAGCAGGGGGATAGTGAAAAACTGTTTTTT	CASLTKQGDSEKLFF
TRBV30	.	.	15	TRBJ1-1	TGTGCCTGGATGCTTTATCTGGGAGTGAACACTGAAGCTTTCTTT	CAWMLYLGVNTEAFF
TRBV7-9	.	.	18	TRBJ1-1	TGTGCCAGCAGCAACAACCTTCGGGCGATCCTCATGAACACTGAAGCTTTCTTT	CASSNNLRAILMNTEAFF
TRBV18	.	.	16	TRBJ2-2	TGTGCCAGCTCACCACCACCACTCGCGAACACCGGGGAGCTGTTTTTT	CASSPPPLANTGELFF
TRBV6-5	.	.	14	TRBJ1-1	TGTGCCAGCAGTCCGGGACCTAAGAGGACTGAAGCTTTCTTT	CASSPGPKRTEAFF
TRBV16	.	.	14	TRBJ1-4	TGTGCCAGCAGCCCCCCGACCTCAAATGAAAAACTGTTTTTT	CASSPPTSNEKLFF
TRBV7-2	.	.	12	TRBJ2-3	TGTGCCAGCAGCTTACTCTCAGATACGCAGTATTTT	CASSLLSDTQYF
TRBV9	.	.	13	TRBJ2-2	TGTGCCAGCAGCGTAGGGGGATCCGGGGAGCTGTTTTTT	CASSVGGSGELFF
TRBV7-3	TRBD1	.	14	TRBJ2-3	TGTGCCAGCAGTCCAGGGGGCGGCACAGATACGCAGTATTTT	CASSPGGGTDTQYF
TRBV5-1	.	.	17	TRBJ1-3	TGCGCCAGCAGGGATTGGGGGAGTTCTTACTCTGGAAACACCATATATTTT	CASRDWGSSYSGNTIYF
TRBV10-3	.	.	12	TRBJ2-3	TGTGCCATTTCCCCCTCCCCAGATACGCAGTATTTT	CAISPSPDTQYF
TRBV10-3	.	.	13	TRBJ1-5	TGTGCCATCAGTGAGTCGCGGGGTCAGCCCCAGCATTTT	CAISESRGQPQHF
TRBV5-4	.	.	14	TRBJ1-5	TGTGCCAGCAGCTTGGACCGGAGCAATCAGCCCCAGCATTTT	CASSLDRSNQPQHF
TRBV7-9	.	.	13	TRBJ2-1	TGTGCCAGCAGCACCCGACTAGATCGTGAGCAGTTCTTC	CASSTRLDREQFF
TRBV18	TRBD1	.	13	TRBJ1-2	TGTGCCAGCTCACCGGGGACAGTATATGGCTACACCTTC	CASSPGTVYGYTF
TRBV4-1	.	.	13	TRBJ1-2	TGCGCCAGCAGCCCCGAGTTTGCAAGAGGCTACACCTTC	CASSPEFARGYTF
TRBV28	.	.	17	TRBJ1-5	TGTGCCACCTGGGATCGGCGCCTCATGGATAGCAATCAGCCCCAGCATTTT	CATWDRRLMDSNQPQHF
TRBV6-5	.	.	16	TRBJ2-7	TGTGCCAGCAGTTACTCGGAGGGTCCGATTGGCTACGAGCAGTACTTC	CASSYSEGPIGYEQYF
TRBV10-3	.	.	14	TRBJ1-2	TGTGCCATCAGTGAGTCCGCGGGGAACTATGGCTACACCTTC	CAISESAGNYGYTF
TRBV7-2	TRBD2	.	17	TRBJ2-2	TGTGCCAGCAGCTCCGGACTAGCGGGAGTGTTATACGGGGAGCTGTTTTTT	CASSSGLAGVLYGELFF
TRBV10-3	TRBD2	.	15	TRBJ2-1	TGTGCCATCAGTGAGGGACTAGCGGGAGGGGATGAGCAGTTCTTC	CAISEGLAGGDEQFF